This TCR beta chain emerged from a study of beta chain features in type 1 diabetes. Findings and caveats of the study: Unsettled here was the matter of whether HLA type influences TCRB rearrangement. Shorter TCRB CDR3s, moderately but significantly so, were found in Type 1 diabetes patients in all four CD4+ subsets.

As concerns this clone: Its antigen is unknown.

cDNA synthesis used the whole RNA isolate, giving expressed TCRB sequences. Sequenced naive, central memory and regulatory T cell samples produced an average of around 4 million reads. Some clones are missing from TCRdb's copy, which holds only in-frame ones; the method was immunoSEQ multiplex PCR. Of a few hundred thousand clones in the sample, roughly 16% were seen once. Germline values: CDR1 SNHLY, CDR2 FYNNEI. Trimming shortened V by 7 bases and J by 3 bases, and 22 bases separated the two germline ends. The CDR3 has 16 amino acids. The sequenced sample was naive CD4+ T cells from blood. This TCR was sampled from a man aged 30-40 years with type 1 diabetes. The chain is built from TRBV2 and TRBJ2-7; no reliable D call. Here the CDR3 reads CASTPQVATPLYEQYF. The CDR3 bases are TGTGCCAGCACCCCCCAGGTGGCAACACCCCTCTACGAGCAGTACTTC.